This TCR beta chain was identified in a study of CD8 T cell repertoires and HIV-1 epitope variants. At the level of the study: Controls included no peptide, Ebola AY9 epitope, and a CMV, EBV, flu pool. Autologous T cell-negative cells served as antigen-presenting cells in equal numbers. A roughly 9-day culture received IL-2, IL-7 and IL-15 on days 3 and 7.

TCR beta CDR3 was sequenced at survey depth on immunoSEQ. Sequenced by immunoSEQ multiplex PCR; TCRdb stores in-frame clones only, minus some. This sample has about 4,800 clones, with 55% to 80% found just once. CDR1 and CDR2 (germline): MGHRA, YSYEKL. The CDR3 contains 13 residues. V lost 3 bases and J 7 bases, leaving 9 bases between the germline ends. About this clone: Its antigen is not identified.

The clonotype comes from a male donor with HIV. The chain combines TRBV4-1 with TRBJ2-2; D gene ambiguous. The sample consisted of cultured CD8+ T cells derived from PBMCs. CDR3 protein: CASSHPYRGELFF. CDR3 DNA: TGCGCCAGCAGCCATCCATACCGCGGGGAGCTGTTTTTT.